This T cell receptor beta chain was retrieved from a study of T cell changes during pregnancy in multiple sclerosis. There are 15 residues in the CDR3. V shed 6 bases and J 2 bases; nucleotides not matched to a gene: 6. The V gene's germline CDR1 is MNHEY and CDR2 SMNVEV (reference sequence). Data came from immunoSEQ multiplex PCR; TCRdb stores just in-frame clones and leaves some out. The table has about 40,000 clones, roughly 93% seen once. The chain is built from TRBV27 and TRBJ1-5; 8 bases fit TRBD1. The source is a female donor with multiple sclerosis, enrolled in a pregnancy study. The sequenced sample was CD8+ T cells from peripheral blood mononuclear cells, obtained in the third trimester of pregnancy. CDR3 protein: CASRLQGVGNQPQHF. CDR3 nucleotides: TGTGCCAGCAGACTACAGGGGGTTGGCAATCAGCCCCAGCATTTT.